A single sample is the source of the 12 T cell receptor beta chains below, sequenced in a study of identical twins. One entry per CDR3 protein, called by TCRdb with MiXCR from the 5' RACE reads. Of a few hundred thousand distinct CDR3 sequences in the sample, 9.6% are singletons; the top ten hold under 3%. This sample was also put to use in a study of yellow fever vaccine responses in identical twins.

The source material was PBMCs. These receptors all stem from a woman between 18 and 30 years old in good health.

This clonotype was seen at least ten times. The chain joins TRBV4-2 to TRBJ2-3, with 10 nucleotides matching TRBD2. CDR3 size: 17 residues. The V gene end was trimmed by 0 bases and the J gene end by 6 bases; junction bases not matched to a gene: 9. CDR1 is LGHNA and CDR2 is YNFKEQ in the germline V gene. CDR3 in amino acids: CASSQDPGTGLADTQYF. For the CDR3, the DNA is TGTGCCAGCAGCCAAGACCCCGGAACGGGACTAGCGGATACGCAGTATTTT.

This clonotype was recorded at least ten times. The V call is TRBV12-3 or TRBV12-4, the J call TRBJ2-7; perhaps TRBD2 as D (6 bases). The CDR3 contains 13 residues. Trimming pared 6 bases from V and 7 bases from J, leaving 16 bases between. CDR3 sequence (DNA): TGTGCCAGCAGGGTCTCCGGGGCGGGGGAGCAGTACTTC. This sequence encodes CASRVSGAGEQYF.

This clonotype was seen a few times. The chain recombines TRBV18 with TRBJ2-7; 9 positions match TRBD2. This CDR3 has 13 amino acids. Germline lookup yields CDR1 KGHSH and CDR2 LQKENI. V was clipped by 4 bases and J by 7 bases; unmatched bases: 5. The CDR3 spells CASSLKREVEQYF. The DNA of the CDR3 is TGTGCCAGCTCACTGAAGCGGGAGGTTGAGCAGTACTTC.

This clonotype was seen ten or more times. This chain connects TRBV6-2 or TRBV6-3 to TRBJ2-1; no reliable D call. Germline V gives CDR1 MNHEY, CDR2 SVGEGT. The CDR3 spans 16 residues. Trimming took off 0 bases at V and 2 bases at J, with 11 bases between the two ends. The CDR3 reads CASSYSIDTTYNEQFF. The CDR3 nucleotides are TGTGCCAGCAGTTACTCGATTGACACGACCTACAATGAGCAGTTCTTC.

This clonotype has at least ten counts. The genes are TRBV10-3 and TRBJ1-3, with D unresolved. The CDR3 has 15 residues. Between the trimmed V and J ends, which lost 3 bases and 4 bases, there was a span of 13 bases. CDR1 is ENHRY and CDR2 is SYGVKD in the germline V gene. In DNA form, the CDR3 reads TGTGCCATCAGTGACTCAGGTGGCGGAGGAAACACCATATATTTT. Protein product: CAISDSGGGGNTIYF.

This clonotype was detected ten times or more. The rearrangement uses TRBV10-3 and TRBJ2-1; D tentatively fits TRBD1 or TRBD2 (5 bases each). In germline, CDR1 is ENHRY, CDR2 SYGVKD. CDR3 size: 17 residues. Deletions cut 3 bases from V and 0 bases from J, with 15 bases between. CDR3 nucleotides: TGTGCCATCAGTGACCGGTGGGACGGAAGCTCCTACAATGAGCAGTTCTTC. Translated, it gives CAISDRWDGSSYNEQFF.

This clonotype occurred a few times. This chain links TRBV28 with TRBJ2-3; 8 bases are shared with TRBD2. This CDR3 contains 15 residues. Germline lookup yields CDR1 MDHEN and CDR2 SYDVKM. With 2 bases clipped from V and 11 bases from J, the junction kept 12 bases outside the gene matches. The chain's CDR3 is CASSLRNGGLARQYF. Here the CDR3 DNA reads TGTGCCAGCAGTTTACGGAACGGAGGACTAGCAAGGCAGTATTTT.

The genes are TRBV20-1 and TRBJ2-1, with a weak D call TRBD2 (6 bases). The CDR3 spans 19 residues. CDR1 is DFQATT, CDR2 SNEGSKA, per germline (reference sequence). Trimming shortened V by 0 bases and J by 0 bases, and 21 bases separated the two germline ends. The CDR3 DNA reads TGCAGTGCTAGAGATTTGGGGCTAGCGCGACCCTACTCCTACAATGAGCAGTTCTTC. Translating it yields CSARDLGLARPYSYNEQFF.

At least ten counts were recorded for this clonotype. The rearrangement links TRBV6-6 to TRBJ1-5; 8 nucleotides line up with TRBD1. CDR3 length equals 16 residues. The germline V gene has CDR1 MNHNY and CDR2 SVGAGI (reference sequence). The ends lost 7 bases at V and 4 bases at J; junction bases unmatched: 12. The CDR3 DNA follows: TGTGCCAGCACCCGAATCCCAAGGACAGGGAATCAGCCCCAGCATTTT. The encoded protein is CASTRIPRTGNQPQHF.

The chain links TRBV3-1 to TRBJ1-1; D is unclear. Trimming shortened V by 4 bases and J by 8 bases, and 23 bases separated the two germline ends. The CDR3 is 16 residues long. Germline CDR1 is LGHDT and CDR2 is YNNKEL (reference sequence). This CDR3 reads CASSRRHPIGEAEAFF. The CDR3 DNA reads TGTGCCAGCAGCCGAAGACACCCCATCGGGGAAGCAGAAGCTTTCTTT.

Ten or more counts support this clonotype. V gene TRBV6-1 combines with J gene TRBJ1-4; D remains unclear. The CDR3 has 15 amino acids. Between the trimmed V and J ends, which lost 6 bases and 7 bases, there was a span of 18 bases. The germline V gene encodes CDR1 MNHNS and CDR2 SASEGT. CDR3 nucleotide sequence: TGTGCCAGCAGGCTGGAAGGGAGGTTTTTTGAAAAACTGTTTTTT. Translating gives CASRLEGRFFEKLFF.

This clonotype occurred many times. CDR3 coding DNA: TGTGCCAGCAGCTTACGGCCACCGAACACCGGGGAGCTGTTTTTT. Protein product: CASSLRPPNTGELFF. The chain uses TRBV7-2 and TRBJ2-2; unclear D gene. V lost 2 bases to trimming and J lost 0 bases, with 7 bases between them. Germline CDR1 is SGHTA and CDR2 is FQGNSA. This CDR3 is built from 15 residues.